This T cell receptor (beta chain) was observed in a study of T-cell memory formation after mild COVID-19. As for the study in general: Each donor largely had its own TCR clusters.

One entry per CDR3 protein results from TCRdb running MiXCR on the 5' RACE reads. The repertoire includes 350,000 to 500,000 distinct CDR3 sequences, approximately 18% of them detected once, and roughly 21% sits in the top ten. Broader study findings: Those CD4+ clones that contracted were mainly in CM and EM (CD8+ ones in EMRA). Still unconfirmed is whether the second-wave clones peaking on day 37 recognized SARS-CoV-2.

Details on this clonotype: Its specificity is not known.

The CDR3 is made up of 15 amino acids. The V end was cut by 0 bases, the J end by 0 bases, with 3 bases between. Germline-derived CDR1 and CDR2 are KGHSH and LQKENI. The sample consisted of PBMCs or a T cell subset sorted from them (not recorded which). The chain recombines TRBV18 with TRBJ2-6, with D hard to call. This receptor was identified in a man younger than 30 who had mild COVID-19 (a few samples of this study predate the infection). Cell type and time point are not known. The CDR3 loop is CASSPPNSGANVLTF. As DNA, the CDR3 is TGTGCCAGCTCACCACCTAACTCTGGGGCCAACGTCCTGACTTTC.